The source of this TCR beta chain is a study of cytomegalovirus exposure and HLA in healthy donors. Study findings and constraints: Among the most significant clusters, several appeared linked to common viral pathogens in a later analysis.

The donors gave bone marrow, and they were healthy. This CDR3 has 13 residues. Losses at the gene ends were 10 bases for V and 4 bases for J; bases not matched to a gene: 6. Germline V gene data show CDR1 as ENHRY and CDR2 as SYGVKD. For this clone: Its antigen remains unidentified.

Primers for the PCR totalled 60 Vbeta and 13 Jbeta. Sequenced by immunoSEQ multiplex PCR; TCRdb stores in-frame clones only, minus some. The repertoire holds 150,000 to 200,000 clones, with 65% to 85% as singletons. The sequence derives from a woman between 50 and 59 years old in good health and CMV-seropositive. Specimen: PBMCs. V gene TRBV10-3 combines with J gene TRBJ1-4; 7 nucleotides match TRBD1. The CDR3 DNA reads as TGTGCCACCCACAGGGGCCTTAATGAAAAACTGTTTTTT. Translation gives CATHRGLNEKLFF.